The clone carrying this T cell receptor (beta chain) was recorded a few times. The antigen is unknown. Germline V gene data show CDR1 as MNHEY and CDR2 as SMNVEV (reference sequence). With V trimmed by 5 bases and J by 5 bases, 14 bases remained unmatched. The CDR3 consists of 18 residues. The library targeted TCRbeta and was prepared with unique molecular identifiers. TCRdb called the PCR reads again in MiXCR, with one record for every CDR3 protein. The table lists some 830,000 distinct CDR3 sequences, 16% of them singletons. These data are taken from a study of T-cell reconstitution after alpha-beta-depleted transplantation in children. Study-level points and caveats: Approximately two months post-transplant, alpha-beta T cells reportedly originated from several hundred expanded graft clones. T-cell counts and diversity at one year following transplant were attributed mainly to newly produced T cells.

This receptor was taken from a male patient aged 5 to 17 who had a stem cell transplant for acute lymphoblastic leukemia, so the T cells may come from the graft donor. The chain joins TRBV27 to TRBJ2-2; TRBD1 matches 10 bases. Sequenced here: PBMCs, mostly from graft donor cells, sampled 360 days after TCRalphabeta/CD19-depleted stem cell transplant. The CDR3 reads CASSPLIRRDRGTGELFF. The CDR3 bases are TGTGCCAGCAGTCCGCTTATCCGTAGGGACAGGGGTACCGGGGAGCTGTTTTTT.